This is a list of T cell receptor beta chains from one sample in a study of vaccination and CD4 T cells after COVID-19. These receptors' targets are unknown. From the PCR reads, TCRdb called clonotypes with MiXCR, one entry per CDR3 protein. The sample carries 15,000 to 20,000 distinct CDR3 sequences, 60% to 70% recorded once. Sequencing was carried out using CD4+ T cells from blood, cultured in vitro. The receptors shown here come from a human donor who had recovered from COVID-19. Both conserved end residues are part of each CDR3. Each record gives: CDR3 DNA, CDR3 protein, J gene, V gene, clone size, D gene. D genes are given only for firm matches. Clone size is not always given. Where it is, it says once, few, many or a class for expanded clones.

TGTGCCAGCAGTCAGACAGGGTATGAGCAGTTCTTC CASSQTGYEQFF TRBJ2-1 TRBV6-2/TRBV6-3 once TRBD1
TGTGCCAGCAGCCCCAGCCATACTAACTATGGCTACACCTTC CASSPSHTNYGYTF TRBJ1-2 TRBV7-6 . .
TGTGCCAGCAGTGCCCAGACTAGCGGTTTCGGGAATGAGCAGTTCTTC CASSAQTSGFGNEQFF TRBJ2-1 TRBV12-3/TRBV12-4 . TRBD2
TGTGCCAGCAGTCCCCGGCCCGTAGCGGCAAACTTACTTAGCTCCTACAATGAGCAGTTCTTC CASSPRPVAANLLSSYNEQFF TRBJ2-1 TRBV6-1 . .
TGTGCCAGCAGCCCTAGGACAGGGAGACGGGGCTACAATGAGCAGTTCTTC CASSPRTGRRGYNEQFF TRBJ2-1 TRBV7-9 few TRBD1
TGTGCCAGCAGCCGTGGACTAGCGGGAGAAGAGACCCAGTACTTC CASSRGLAGEETQYF TRBJ2-5 TRBV11-2 . TRBD2
TGTGCCTGGAGTGGAGGACAGGGTCGCGCAGATACGCAGTATTTT CAWSGGQGRADTQYF TRBJ2-3 TRBV30 . TRBD1
TGTGCGACCGGACCGGGACAGGGCGCGGGGAACACCGGGGAGCTGTTTTTT CATGPGQGAGNTGELFF TRBJ2-2 TRBV24-1 few TRBD1
TGTGCCAGTACCCTCAGGGGTTATAGCAATCAGCCCCAGCATTTT CASTLRGYSNQPQHF TRBJ1-5 TRBV19 few .
TGTGCCACCAGCAGAGATCTCACCGGGGAGCTGTTTTTT CATSRDLTGELFF TRBJ2-2 TRBV15 . .
TGCGCCAGCAGCTTGGGTCCCGTGGAGGAGCAGTACTTC CASSLGPVEEQYF TRBJ2-7 TRBV5-1 . .
TGTGCCAGCAGTGAGGGACAGAATTATCAGCCCCAGCATTTT CASSEGQNYQPQHF TRBJ1-5 TRBV2 few TRBD1
TGCGCCAGCAGCTTGGGGAGGGGCAGGGAGAGGAACACTGAAGCTTTCTTT CASSLGRGRERNTEAFF TRBJ1-1 TRBV5-1 . .
TGTGCCAGCAGTGAGGCTAGCGGGGGGTACAATGAGCAGTTCTTC CASSEASGGYNEQFF TRBJ2-1 TRBV6-1 . TRBD2
TGTGCCAGCAGTGGTGCGGAGACCTACGAGCAGTACTTC CASSGAETYEQYF TRBJ2-7 TRBV6-1 few .
TGCGCCAGCAGTGAACCGGGACAGGGAGCTGGAAACACCATATATTTT CASSEPGQGAGNTIYF TRBJ1-3 TRBV10-2 . TRBD1
TGCAGTGCCCATAGCGGGGGGGCCGGAGATACGCAGTATTTT CSAHSGGAGDTQYF TRBJ2-3 TRBV20-1 . TRBD2
TGTGCCAGCAGCTTATTTGTGACTAGGAAACAAGAGACCCAGTACTTC CASSLFVTRKQETQYF TRBJ2-5 TRBV7-9 . .
TGTGCCAGTAGTAGGGACTACGAGCAGTACTTC CASSRDYEQYF TRBJ2-7 TRBV19 once .
TGTGCCAGTAGTTCTGCGGTAAACACCGGGGAGCTGTTTTTT CASSSAVNTGELFF TRBJ2-2 TRBV19 . .
TGTGCCAGCAGTTTAACGGGCACTGAAGCTTTCTTT CASSLTGTEAFF TRBJ1-1 TRBV6-2/TRBV6-3 once .
TGTGCCAGCAGCCTAGGACCAGGGACAGTGTACGAGCAGTACTTC CASSLGPGTVYEQYF TRBJ2-7 TRBV28 few TRBD1
TGTGCCAGCAGTCCCCCGGGACAGGGCCGTCGCAATGAGCAGTTCTTC CASSPPGQGRRNEQFF TRBJ2-1 TRBV6-1 . TRBD1
TGTGCCAGCACCAAAGAGGGCAATCAGCCCCAGCATTTT CASTKEGNQPQHF TRBJ1-5 TRBV2 few .
TGTGCCAGTAGTATCCAGGGCGGTCAGCCCCAGCATTTT CASSIQGGQPQHF TRBJ1-5 TRBV19 . .
TGTGCCAGCAGCTTAGGGGGACAGGGCAGTGCAGATACGCAGTATTTT CASSLGGQGSADTQYF TRBJ2-3 TRBV11-3 . TRBD1
TGTGCCAGCAGTTTGCCGGGACAGAAGAACACTGAAGCTTTCTTT CASSLPGQKNTEAFF TRBJ1-1 TRBV6-2/TRBV6-3 few TRBD1
TGCGTCAGCAGCTTCGGCCGCACAGATACGCAGTATTTT CVSSFGRTDTQYF TRBJ2-3 TRBV5-1 . .
TGTGCCAGCGGGGGGGTAGATAAAGAGACCCAGTACTTC CASGGVDKETQYF TRBJ2-5 TRBV2 . TRBD2
TGTGCCAGCAGCCCGCTCCTGGGCATACTGAACACTGAAGCTTTCTTT CASSPLLGILNTEAFF TRBJ1-1 TRBV7-8 . .
TGCAGTGCTAGAGATCAAGGATCTTCTCGGGAGACCCAGTACTTC CSARDQGSSRETQYF TRBJ2-5 TRBV20-1 . .
TGTGCCAGCAGCGGGGGGGTGGGGTTCCATCAGCCCCAGCATTTT CASSGGVGFHQPQHF TRBJ1-5 TRBV7-2 few .
TGTGCCAGCAGACGGACAGGCACGGATACGCAGTATTTT CASRRTGTDTQYF TRBJ2-3 TRBV6-1 few TRBD1
TGTGCCAGCTCACCGACAACAACAGGGGAGGCTGAAGCTTTCTTT CASSPTTTGEAEAFF TRBJ1-1 TRBV18 once TRBD1
TGTGCCATCAGTGAGGTACTATTGAGGGGAGCTACTGAAGCTTTCTTT CAISEVLLRGATEAFF TRBJ1-1 TRBV10-3 . .